This TCR beta chain was identified during a study of control samples from healthy donors and cancer patients. The J segment lost 0 bases and the V segment lost 4 bases, leaving 6 bases of the junction unmatched. The length of the CDR3 is 15 residues. Germline loops: CDR1 SNHLY, CDR2 FYNNEI. TCRdb's table, derived via immunoSEQ multiplex PCR, lists solely in-frame clones and lacks some. The sample includes 70,000 or so clones, 85% to 90% seen only once; the top ten take under 20%. The chain uses TRBV2 and TRBJ2-7; 7 nucleotides match TRBD1. The TCR originated in a man in his 60s with lung cancer. What was sequenced was PBMCs. CDR3 region: CASSGDRAPSYEQYF. CDR3 in DNA: TGTGCCAGCAGTGGCGACAGGGCGCCCTCCTACGAGCAGTACTTC.